This record looks at one TCR beta chain sequence and its context. The sample belongs to a study of blood T cell repertoires in COVID-19. For the study at large: Collection of acute and convalescent COVID-19 samples took place in the United States, Italy and Spain.

This CDR3 contains 14 residues. With 3 bases removed from V and 4 bases from J, the gap between germline ends came to 12 bases. Germline V CDR1 and CDR2: KGHSH, LQKENI. Original processing notes: Reference gene primer amplification in the assay estimated nucleated cell counts. Libraries were prepared by immunoSEQ multiplex PCR; TCRdb keeps only in-frame clonotypes and omits some of them. V, J and clone size were drawn from that table, and D and trimming were deduced from the DNA. This sample has around 230,000 clones, with roughly 80% found just once. This clonotype originated in a woman aged 80 or older with acute or convalescent COVID-19. Sequenced material: peripheral blood. The J gene is TRBJ1-1, the V gene TRBV18; no clear D gene. CDR3 protein: CASSPAYEVTEAFF. CDR3 DNA: TGTGCCAGCTCACCTGCGTATGAGGTCACTGAAGCTTTCTTT.